The 19 T cell receptor beta chains below all came from one sample that was sequenced in a study of T cell clonotyping in hematopoietic cell transplantation. Libraries were prepared by immunoSEQ multiplex PCR; TCRdb keeps only in-frame clonotypes and omits some of them. Here the sample spans more than 8,000 clones, around 90% being singletons. Sequenced here: peripheral blood mononuclear cells, sampled at the time of graft-versus-host disease after allogeneic stem cell transplant. The receptors were gathered from a male patient aged 55 to 69 who had an allogeneic stem cell transplant from a related donor, so the T cells may come from the graft donor. Some clones in this sample may be carry-over from other donors' samples.

The table lists this clone with a few counts. The rearrangement joins TRBV28 to TRBJ2-6; D is possibly TRBD2 (7 bases). Germline V CDR1 and CDR2: MDHEN, SYDVKM. This CDR3 comprises 17 residues. The V and J ends lost 7 bases and 2 bases respectively, with 18 bases between them. CDR3: CASIRVGGAAGANVLTF. For the CDR3, the DNA is TGTGCCAGCATACGGGTTGGGGGGGCGGCTGGGGCCAACGTCCTGACTTTC. Full variable domain (rest looked up from reference TRBV28 and TRBJ2-6): DVKVTQSSRYLVKRTGEKVFLECVQDMDHENMFWYRQDPGLGLRLIYFSYDVKMKEKGDIPEGYSVSREKKERFSLILESASTNQTSMYLCASIRVGGAAGANVLTFGAGSRLTVL.

The DNA of the CDR3 is TGCGCCAGCAGCCCGGGACAACGAAACTATGGCTACACCTTC. It codes for CASSPGQRNYGYTF. V and J are TRBV5-1 and TRBJ1-2, with D possibly TRBD1 on 6 matching bases. The V gene's germline CDR1 is SGHRS and CDR2 YFSETQ. The CDR3 is 14 residues long. V lost 4 bases, J lost 2 bases, and 12 bases lay in between.

This chain uses TRBV6-6 with TRBJ1-3, with a tentative D call TRBD1 (6 bases). This CDR3 comprises 15 residues. Germline-derived CDR1 and CDR2 are MNHNY and SVGAGI (reference sequence). The V end was cut by 7 bases, the J end by 7 bases, with 20 bases between. CDR3 region: CASKDSTIVLNTIYF. Here the CDR3 DNA reads TGTGCCAGCAAGGACAGTACTATTGTCCTGAACACCATATATTTT.

This chain links TRBV7-8 with TRBJ2-1, with 8 bases aligning to TRBD1. Per germline, CDR1 SGHVS and CDR2 FQNEAQ. Trimming at V came to 3 bases and at J to 9 bases, leaving 7 bases not matched to a gene. The CDR3 runs to 14 residues. CDR3 DNA: TGTGCCAGCAGCTTCGGGACAGGTTCTCGTGAGCAGTTCTTC. Translation gives CASSFGTGSREQFF.

The chain couples TRBV5-1 to TRBJ1-2; tentatively, D is TRBD1 (5 bases). V was pared by 7 bases and J by 3 bases, with 16 bases between. Germline CDR1 and CDR2: SGHRS and YFSETQ. This CDR3 spans 14 amino acids. CDR3 residues: CASRLGVVDYGYTF. The CDR3 DNA sequence: TGCGCCAGCCGACTGGGGGTGGTCGACTATGGCTACACCTTC.

This rearrangement joins TRBV11-2 to TRBJ2-7; 11 nucleotides line up with TRBD2. This CDR3 has 15 amino acids. V shed 3 bases, J shed 7 bases, and the junction held 8 bases outside the gene matches. Germline values: CDR1 SGHAT, CDR2 FQNNGV. The CDR3 coding sequence is TGTGCCAGCAGCTTCGCTAGCGGGGGGCCAGGGGAGCAGTACTTC. It encodes CASSFASGGPGEQYF.

This clone came up a few times. V usage is TRBV5-1 and J usage is TRBJ2-5, with 7 nucleotides matching TRBD1. CDR1 is SGHRS, CDR2 YFSETQ, per germline. Trimming at V came to 0 bases and at J to 5 bases, leaving 7 bases not matched to a gene. The CDR3 contains 15 residues. CDR3 sequence: CASSLVGGLAETQYF. In DNA, the CDR3 is TGCGCCAGCAGCTTGGTAGGGGGCCTGGCCGAGACCCAGTACTTC.

The chain employs TRBV7-2 and TRBJ1-6; 11 nucleotides line up with TRBD1. This CDR3 spans 16 amino acids. The V segment lost 2 bases and the J segment 7 bases; nucleotides outside the gene matches: 4. Germline V gene sequence: CDR1 SGHTA, CDR2 FQGNSA. CDR3 nucleotide sequence: TGTGCCAGCAGCTTACAACGGACAGGGGGCAATTCACCCCTCCACTTT. Amino acids: CASSLQRTGGNSPLHF.

The chain employs TRBV7-3 and TRBJ2-2; 10 bases align to TRBD1. Germline V gene sequence: CDR1 SGHTA, CDR2 FQGTGA. CDR3 length equals 13 residues. The junction had 1 base not matched to a gene; V was cut back by 5 bases and J by 7 bases. The CDR3 coding sequence is TGTGCCAGCAGCGGGACAGGGGACGGGGAGCTGTTTTTT. Protein sequence: CASSGTGDGELFF. Complete variable domain (other parts from reference TRBV7-3 and TRBJ2-2): GAGVSQTPSNKVTEKGKYVELRCDPISGHTALYWYRQSLGQGPEFLIYFQGTGAADDSGLPNDRFFAVRPEGSVSTLKIQRTERGDSAVYLCASSGTGDGELFFGEGSRLTVL.

This chain connects TRBV11-3 to TRBJ1-1; D call uncertain. This CDR3 has 13 amino acids. V was cut by 3 bases and J by 1 base, with 6 bases left in between. CDR1 is SGHNT, CDR2 YENEEA, per germline. As DNA, the CDR3 is TGTGCCAGCAGCTTTATCTCGAACACTGAAGCTTTCTTT. Translated: CASSFISNTEAFF.

In nucleotides, the CDR3 is TGTGCCAGCAGCTTAGGTCGCCTCTACGAGCAGTACTTC. It yields the protein CASSLGRLYEQYF. The chain carries TRBV11-3 and TRBJ2-7, with D unresolved. The V gene's germline CDR1 is SGHNT and CDR2 YENEEA. The CDR3 totals 13 residues. Trimming took 1 base from V and 3 from J, leaving 7 bases between them.

The chain links TRBV19 to TRBJ1-1; D is unresolved. The CDR3 contains 14 residues. CDR1 is LNHDA and CDR2 is SQIVND in the germline V gene (reference sequence). V lost 3 bases and J 5 bases, leaving 13 bases between the germline ends. The CDR3 DNA follows: TGTGCCAGTAGTATGCAAAGGTCCGGAACTGAAGCTTTCTTT. Translation: CASSMQRSGTEAFF.

J is TRBJ2-3 and V is TRBV2; 14 positions match TRBD2. V lost 6 bases and J lost 4; bases outside the gene matches: 3. The CDR3 spans 15 residues. Germline loops: CDR1 SNHLY, CDR2 FYNNEI. In nucleotides, the CDR3 is TGTGCCAGCAGACCGACTAGCGGGGGGGCAGATACGCAGTATTTT. Translated: CASRPTSGGADTQYF.

Only one count was recorded for this clone. CDR3 coding DNA: TGTGCCAGCAGTGATCCAGGGAGTCCCTCGAACACTGAAGCTTTCTTT. Translating gives CASSDPGSPSNTEAFF. J is TRBJ1-1 and V is TRBV6-1; a possible D gene is TRBD1 (5 bases). CDR3 size: 16 residues. V lost 3 bases and J 1 base, leaving 15 bases between the germline ends. CDR1 is MNHNS and CDR2 is SASEGT in the germline V gene.

This sequence joins TRBV27 and TRBJ1-6; 10 bases fit TRBD1. V lost 2 bases, J lost 1 base, and 5 bases stayed unmatched. Germline V CDR1 and CDR2: MNHEY, SMNVEV (reference sequence). There are 18 residues in the CDR3. The CDR3 DNA reads TGTGCCAGCAGTTTAAGGGGACAGGGGTTTTCCTATAATTCACCCCTCCACTTT. It encodes CASSLRGQGFSYNSPLHF.

The chain has TRBV7-3 and TRBJ2-5; no definite D call. Germline V lookup: CDR1 SGHTA, CDR2 FQGTGA. CDR3 size: 13 residues. The germline V and J ends were trimmed by 5 bases and 5 bases, with 12 bases remaining between them. The CDR3 nucleotides read TGTGCCAGCAGCCAAACCCGGGCGGAGACCCAGTACTTC. Its protein product is CASSQTRAETQYF.

The chain combines TRBV9 with TRBJ2-3, with 7 bases fitting TRBD2. Germline lookup yields CDR1 SGDLS and CDR2 YYNGEE. V lost 3 bases to trimming and J lost 0 bases; unmatched junction nucleotides: 4. The CDR3 spans 15 residues. The chain's CDR3 is CASSGGGSSTDTQYF. The DNA of the CDR3 is TGTGCCAGCAGCGGCGGGGGATCTAGCACAGATACGCAGTATTTT.

The V and J genes are TRBV5-1 and TRBJ1-2; 9 nucleotides agree with TRBD1. The ends lost 4 bases at V and 8 bases at J; junction bases unmatched: 9. The CDR3 spans 14 residues. Per germline, CDR1 SGHRS and CDR2 YFSETQ. CDR3 sequence: CASSARGQGVGYTF. The CDR3 coding sequence is TGCGCCAGCAGCGCCCGGGGACAGGGAGTGGGCTACACCTTC.

The chain joins TRBV5-1 to TRBJ1-1, with D maybe TRBD1 (6 bases). The CDR3 spans 14 residues. Per the germline V gene, CDR1 is SGHRS and CDR2 is YFSETQ. Trimming took 4 bases from V and 1 from J, leaving 11 bases between them. As DNA, the CDR3 is TGCGCCAGCAGCCCCACAGGGAGGAACACTGAAGCTTTCTTT. Translation: CASSPTGRNTEAFF.